Reported below is one T cell receptor (beta chain). Its antigen is not known. Profiled with immunoSEQ multiplex PCR; TCRdb holds only in-frame clones, not every one. The repertoire consists of some 200,000 clones, with approximately 93% occurring once and the leading ten covering roughly 1.7%. V lost 7 bases and J lost 6; bases outside the gene matches: 12. This CDR3 has 14 amino acids. The germline CDR1 and CDR2 sequences are SGHNT and YYREEE (reference sequence). This entry belongs to a study of T cell responses to AZD1222 COVID-19 vaccine. Study-level findings and limits: Clonal diversity was possibly underestimated; the donors were predominantly white British and more often female.

This specimen consisted of peripheral blood, obtained 28 days after the second AZD1222 dose. The rearrangement joins TRBV5-4 to TRBJ2-7; 8 positions agree with TRBD2. This sequence originates from an adult who received the AZD1222 COVID-19 vaccine. CDR3 amino acids: CASGFGTRSTEQYF. Written as DNA, the CDR3 is TGTGCCAGCGGATTCGGGACTAGGTCGACCGAGCAGTACTTC.